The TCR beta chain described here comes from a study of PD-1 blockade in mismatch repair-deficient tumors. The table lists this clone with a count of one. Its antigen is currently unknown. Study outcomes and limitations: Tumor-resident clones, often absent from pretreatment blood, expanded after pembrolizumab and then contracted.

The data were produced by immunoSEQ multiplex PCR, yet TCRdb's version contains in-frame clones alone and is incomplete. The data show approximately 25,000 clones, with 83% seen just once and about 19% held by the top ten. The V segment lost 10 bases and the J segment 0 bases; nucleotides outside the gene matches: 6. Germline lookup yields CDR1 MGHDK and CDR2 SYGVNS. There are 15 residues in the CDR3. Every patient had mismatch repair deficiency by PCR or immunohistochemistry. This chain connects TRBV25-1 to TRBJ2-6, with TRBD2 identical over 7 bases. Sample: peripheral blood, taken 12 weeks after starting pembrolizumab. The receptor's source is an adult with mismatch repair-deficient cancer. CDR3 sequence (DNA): TGTGCCACCGGAGGGAGGGGCTCTGGGGCCAACGTCCTGACTTTC. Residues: CATGGRGSGANVLTF.